The TCR beta chain under discussion was sequenced for a study of CD8+CD57+ T cells in acquired aplastic anemia. Study-wide background: Across the sorted CD4+ and CD8+ cells, DNA amounts averaged roughly 3 ug. General study findings and limits: Significance was not reached for CD8+ Simpson's diversity between patients and controls. Patients and controls shared 25 to 30 CD8+ CDR3 sequences, which appeared highly expressed in patients and within their immunodominant clones.

This clonotype was seen many times. No antigen is known for it. CDR3 and TCR beta VDJ profiling relied on genomic DNA as the template. A single record per CDR3 protein comes from TCRdb applying MiXCR to the reads. The sample holds a few hundred thousand distinct CDR3 sequences, about half seen once. All patients picked for sequencing had shown, by flow cytometry, an expansion of CD8+CD57+ cells. When blood sampling took place, the patients had received no therapy. This CDR3 region has 11 residues. Trimming stripped 5 bases from V and 9 bases from J, with 8 bases between. Looked up from germline, CDR1 is SEHNR and CDR2 is FQNEAQ (reference sequence).

Sequenced sample: sorted CD4+, CD8+, or CD8+CD57+ T cells (not recorded which) from PBMCs. The clonotype originates from a human donor with aplastic anemia. The rearrangement uses TRBV7-9 and TRBJ2-1; D may be TRBD1 (5 bases). The CDR3 sequence is CASSLGVEQFF. For the CDR3, the DNA is TGTGCCAGCAGCCTAGGGGTTGAGCAGTTCTTC.